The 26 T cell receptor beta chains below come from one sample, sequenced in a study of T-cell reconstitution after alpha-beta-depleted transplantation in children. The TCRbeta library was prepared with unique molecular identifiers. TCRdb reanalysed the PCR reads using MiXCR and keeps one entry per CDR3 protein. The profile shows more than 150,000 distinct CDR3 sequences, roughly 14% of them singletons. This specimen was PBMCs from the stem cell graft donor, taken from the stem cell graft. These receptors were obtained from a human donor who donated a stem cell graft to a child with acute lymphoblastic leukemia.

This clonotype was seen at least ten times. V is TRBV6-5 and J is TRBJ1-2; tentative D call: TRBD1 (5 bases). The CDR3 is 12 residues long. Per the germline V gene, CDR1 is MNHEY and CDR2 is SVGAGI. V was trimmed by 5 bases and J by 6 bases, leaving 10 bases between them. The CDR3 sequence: CASSLRGDGYTF. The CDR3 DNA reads TGTGCCAGCAGTCTCCGGGGGGATGGCTACACCTTC.

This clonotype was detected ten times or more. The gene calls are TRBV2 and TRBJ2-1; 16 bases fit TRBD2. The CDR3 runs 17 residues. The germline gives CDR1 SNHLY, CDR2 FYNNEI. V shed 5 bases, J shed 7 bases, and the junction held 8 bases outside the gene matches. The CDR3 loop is CASSPGLAGGRLNEQFF. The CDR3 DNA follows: TGTGCCAGCAGTCCGGGACTAGCGGGAGGGCGTTTAAATGAGCAGTTCTTC. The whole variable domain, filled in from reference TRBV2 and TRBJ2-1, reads EPEVTQTPSHQVTQMGQEVILRCVPISNHLYFYWYRQILGQKVEFLVSFYNNEISEKSEIFDDQFSVERPDGSNFTLKIRSTKLEDSAMYFCASSPGLAGGRLNEQFFGPGTRLTVL.

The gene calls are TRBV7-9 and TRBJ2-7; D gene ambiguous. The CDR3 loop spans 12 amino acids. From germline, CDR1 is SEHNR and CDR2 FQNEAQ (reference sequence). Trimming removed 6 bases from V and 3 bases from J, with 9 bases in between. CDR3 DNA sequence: TGTGCCAGCAGGCGGAACGACTACGAGCAGTACTTC. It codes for CASRRNDYEQYF.

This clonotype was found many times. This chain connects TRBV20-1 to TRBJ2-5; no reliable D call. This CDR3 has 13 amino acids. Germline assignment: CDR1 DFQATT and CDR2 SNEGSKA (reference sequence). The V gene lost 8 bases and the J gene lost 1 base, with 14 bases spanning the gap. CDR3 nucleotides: TGCAGTACAAGACGGATGGGCCAAGAGACCCAGTACTTC. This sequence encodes CSTRRMGQETQYF.

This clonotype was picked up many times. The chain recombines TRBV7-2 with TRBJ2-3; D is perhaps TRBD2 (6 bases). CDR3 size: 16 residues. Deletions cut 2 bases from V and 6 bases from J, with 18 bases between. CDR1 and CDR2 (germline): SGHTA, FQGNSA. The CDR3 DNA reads TGTGCCAGCAGCTTATTTCTACTAGCCGGAGTGGATACGCAGTATTTT. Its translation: CASSLFLLAGVDTQYF. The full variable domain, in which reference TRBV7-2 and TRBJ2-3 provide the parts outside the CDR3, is GAGVSQSPSNKVTEKGKDVELRCDPISGHTALYWYRQSLGQGLEFLIYFQGNSAPDKSGLPSDRFSAERTGGSVSTLTIQRTQQEDSAVYLCASSLFLLAGVDTQYFGPGTRLTVL.

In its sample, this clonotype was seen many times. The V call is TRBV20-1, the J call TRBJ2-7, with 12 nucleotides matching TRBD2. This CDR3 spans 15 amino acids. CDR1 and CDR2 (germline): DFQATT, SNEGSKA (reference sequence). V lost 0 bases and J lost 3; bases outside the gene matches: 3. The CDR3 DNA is TGCAGTGCTAGAGATCAACTAGCGGGGGGCTACGAGCAGTACTTC. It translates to CSARDQLAGGYEQYF.

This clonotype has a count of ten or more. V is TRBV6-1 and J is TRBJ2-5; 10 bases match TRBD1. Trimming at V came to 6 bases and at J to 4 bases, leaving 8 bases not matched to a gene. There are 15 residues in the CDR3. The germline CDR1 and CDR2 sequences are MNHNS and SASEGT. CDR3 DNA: TGTGCCAGCAGCCCAGACAGGGGGCGGGGAGAGACCCAGTACTTC. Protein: CASSPDRGRGETQYF.

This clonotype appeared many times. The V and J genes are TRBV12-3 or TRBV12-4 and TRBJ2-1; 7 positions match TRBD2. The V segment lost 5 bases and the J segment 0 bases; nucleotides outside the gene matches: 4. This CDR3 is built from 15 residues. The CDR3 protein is CASSGGEDSYNEQFF. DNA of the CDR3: TGTGCCAGCAGTGGGGGGGAGGACTCCTACAATGAGCAGTTCTTC.

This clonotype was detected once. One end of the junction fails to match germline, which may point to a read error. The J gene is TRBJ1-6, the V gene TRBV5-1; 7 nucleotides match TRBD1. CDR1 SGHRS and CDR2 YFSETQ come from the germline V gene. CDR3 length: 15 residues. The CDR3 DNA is TGCGCCAGCAGCTTGGCAGGGGGATTGAATTCACCCTTCCACTTT. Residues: CASSLAGGLNSPFHF.

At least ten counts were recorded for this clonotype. CDR3 loop: CASSYGGREEQYF. The CDR3, as DNA: TGTGCCAGCAGCTATGGGGGCAGGGAAGAGCAGTACTTC. This chain connects TRBV5-4 to TRBJ2-7; D possibly corresponds to TRBD1 (6 bases). V was pared by 3 bases and J by 7 bases, with 14 bases between. The CDR3 consists of 13 residues. Per the germline V gene, CDR1 is SGHNT and CDR2 is YYREEE (reference sequence).

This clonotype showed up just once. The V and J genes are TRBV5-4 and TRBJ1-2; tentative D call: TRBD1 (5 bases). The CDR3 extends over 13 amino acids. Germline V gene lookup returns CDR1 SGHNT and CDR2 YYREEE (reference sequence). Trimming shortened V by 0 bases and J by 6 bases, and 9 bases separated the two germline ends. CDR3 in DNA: TGTGCCAGCAGCTTGGCCGGGACGGATGGCTACACCTTC. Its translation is CASSLAGTDGYTF.

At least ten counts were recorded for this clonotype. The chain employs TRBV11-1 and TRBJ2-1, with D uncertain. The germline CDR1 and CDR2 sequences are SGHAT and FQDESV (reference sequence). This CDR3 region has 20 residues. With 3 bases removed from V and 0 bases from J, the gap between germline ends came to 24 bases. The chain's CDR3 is CASSLSFLTNPLSSYNEQFF. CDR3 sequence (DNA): TGTGCCAGCAGCTTGAGTTTTCTGACCAACCCTTTAAGCTCCTACAATGAGCAGTTCTTC. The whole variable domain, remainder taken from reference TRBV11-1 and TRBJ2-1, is EAEVAQSPRYKITEKSQAVAFWCDPISGHATLYWYRQILGQGPELLVQFQDESVVDDSQLPKDRFSAERLKGVDSTLKIQPAELGDSAMYLCASSLSFLTNPLSSYNEQFFGPGTRLTVL.

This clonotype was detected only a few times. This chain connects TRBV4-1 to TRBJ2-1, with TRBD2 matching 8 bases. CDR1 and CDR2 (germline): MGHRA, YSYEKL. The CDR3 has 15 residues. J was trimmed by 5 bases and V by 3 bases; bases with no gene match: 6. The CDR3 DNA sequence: TGCGCCAGCAGCCAGCGTAGCGGGGTTAACAATGAGCAGTTCTTC. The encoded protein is CASSQRSGVNNEQFF.

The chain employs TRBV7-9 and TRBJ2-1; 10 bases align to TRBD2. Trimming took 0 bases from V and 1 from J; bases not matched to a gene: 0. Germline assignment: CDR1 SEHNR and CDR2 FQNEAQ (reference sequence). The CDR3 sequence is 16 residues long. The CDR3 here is CASSLASGRSYNEQFF. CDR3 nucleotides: TGTGCCAGCAGCTTAGCTAGCGGGAGGTCCTACAATGAGCAGTTCTTC.

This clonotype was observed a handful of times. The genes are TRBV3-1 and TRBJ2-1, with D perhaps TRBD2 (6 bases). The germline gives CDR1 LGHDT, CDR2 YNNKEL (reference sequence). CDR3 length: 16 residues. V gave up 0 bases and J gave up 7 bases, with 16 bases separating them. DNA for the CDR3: TGTGCCAGCAGCCAAGATGCAAGCGGAGGGAGGAATGAGCAGTTCTTC. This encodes CASSQDASGGRNEQFF.

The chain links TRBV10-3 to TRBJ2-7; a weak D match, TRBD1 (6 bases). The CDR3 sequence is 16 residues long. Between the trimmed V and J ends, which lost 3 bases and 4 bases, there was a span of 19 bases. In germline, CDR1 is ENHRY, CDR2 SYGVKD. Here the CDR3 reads CAISDLLTGPPYEQYF. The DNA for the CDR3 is TGTGCCATCAGTGATTTGTTGACAGGTCCTCCTTACGAGCAGTACTTC.

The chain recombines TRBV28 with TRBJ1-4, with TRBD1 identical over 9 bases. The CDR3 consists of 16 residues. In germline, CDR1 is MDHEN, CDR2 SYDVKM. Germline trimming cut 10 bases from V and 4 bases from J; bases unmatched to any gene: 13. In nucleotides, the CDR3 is TGTGCCATGAGCCCTACAGGGGGCGAACGTAATGAAAAACTGTTTTTT. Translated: CAMSPTGGERNEKLFF.

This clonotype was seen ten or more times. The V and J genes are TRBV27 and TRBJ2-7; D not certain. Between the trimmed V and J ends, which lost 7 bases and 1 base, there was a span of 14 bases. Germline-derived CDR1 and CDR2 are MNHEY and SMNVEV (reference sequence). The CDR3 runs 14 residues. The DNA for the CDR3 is TGTGCCAGCACCATTTTATTGCAATCCTACGAGCAGTACTTC. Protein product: CASTILLQSYEQYF.

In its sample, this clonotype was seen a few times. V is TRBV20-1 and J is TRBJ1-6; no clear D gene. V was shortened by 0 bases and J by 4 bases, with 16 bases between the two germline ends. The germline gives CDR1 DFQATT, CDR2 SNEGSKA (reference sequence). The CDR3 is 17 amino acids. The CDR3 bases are TGCAGTGCTAGAGATCCAAAGGGCGCGGTATATAATTCACCCCTCCACTTT. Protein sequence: CSARDPKGAVYNSPLHF.

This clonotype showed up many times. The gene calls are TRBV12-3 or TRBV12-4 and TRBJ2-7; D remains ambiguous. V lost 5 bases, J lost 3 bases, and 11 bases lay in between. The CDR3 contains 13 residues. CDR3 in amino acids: CASSPAGIYEQYF. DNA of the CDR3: TGTGCCAGCAGTCCGGCCGGAATCTACGAGCAGTACTTC.

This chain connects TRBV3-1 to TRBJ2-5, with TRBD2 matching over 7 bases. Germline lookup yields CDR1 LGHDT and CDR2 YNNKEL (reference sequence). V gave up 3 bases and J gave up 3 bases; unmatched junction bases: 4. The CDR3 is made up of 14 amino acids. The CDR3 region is CASSQSLAEETQYF. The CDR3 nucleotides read TGTGCCAGCAGCCAGTCGCTAGCGGAAGAGACCCAGTACTTC.

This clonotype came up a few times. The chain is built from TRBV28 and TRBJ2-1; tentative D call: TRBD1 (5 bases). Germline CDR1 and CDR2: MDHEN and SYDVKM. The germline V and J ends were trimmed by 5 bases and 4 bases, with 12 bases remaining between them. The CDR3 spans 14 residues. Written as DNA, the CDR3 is TGTGCCAGCAGTCCGCCCCCAGGGTACAATGAGCAGTTCTTC. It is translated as CASSPPPGYNEQFF.

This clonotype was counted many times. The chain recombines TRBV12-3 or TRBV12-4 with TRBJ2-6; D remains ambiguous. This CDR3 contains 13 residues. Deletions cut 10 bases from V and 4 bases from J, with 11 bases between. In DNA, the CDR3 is TGTGCCATTTCTCGTCTGGGGGCCAACGTCCTGACTTTC. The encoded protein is CAISRLGANVLTF.

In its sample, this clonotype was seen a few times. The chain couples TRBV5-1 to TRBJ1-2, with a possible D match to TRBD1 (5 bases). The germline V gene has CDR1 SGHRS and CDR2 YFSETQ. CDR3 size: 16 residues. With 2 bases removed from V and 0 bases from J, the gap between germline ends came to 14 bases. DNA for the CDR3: TGCGCCAGCAGCTTTGACCTTGGGACGGCTAACTATGGCTACACCTTC. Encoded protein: CASSFDLGTANYGYTF.

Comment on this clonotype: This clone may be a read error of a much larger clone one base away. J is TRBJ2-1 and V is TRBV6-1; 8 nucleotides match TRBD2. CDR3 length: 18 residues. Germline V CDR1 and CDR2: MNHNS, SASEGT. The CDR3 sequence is CASRPRGAGVMSYNEQLF. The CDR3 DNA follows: TGTGCCAGCAGGCCCCGTGGAGCGGGAGTAATGTCCTACAATGAGCAGTTATTC.

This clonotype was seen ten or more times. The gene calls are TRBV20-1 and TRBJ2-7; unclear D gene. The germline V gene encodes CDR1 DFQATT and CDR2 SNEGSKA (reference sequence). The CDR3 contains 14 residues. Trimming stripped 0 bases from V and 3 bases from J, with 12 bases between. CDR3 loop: CSARDATEYYEQYF. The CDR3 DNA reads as TGCAGTGCTAGAGATGCAACAGAGTACTACGAGCAGTACTTC.